This T cell receptor beta chain appears in the sequencing data of a study of cytomegalovirus exposure and HLA in healthy donors. Looked up from germline, CDR1 is MNHEY and CDR2 is SMNVEV (reference sequence). This CDR3 has 14 amino acids. Trimming stripped 1 base from V and 5 bases from J, with 11 bases between. Primers included in the PCR were 60 Vbeta and 13 Jbeta primers. Produced via immunoSEQ multiplex PCR; TCRdb's table is partial and in-frame only. In the table there are just over 70,000 clones, over 70% of which are singletons. Points from the study as a whole: The study listed 164 cytomegalovirus-associated TCR beta chains.

As concerns this clone: What it binds is unknown.

The sample was PBMCs. This clonotype originated in a human donor in good health. V and J are TRBV27 and TRBJ2-5; no clear D gene. The CDR3 here is CASSLFPGAETQYF. The DNA of the CDR3 is TGTGCCAGCAGTTTATTCCCCGGAGCGGAGACCCAGTACTTC.